The 19 T cell receptor beta chains below were found in one sample sequenced in a study of T cell repertoires in cytomegalovirus infection. These TCRs are of unknown antigen specificity. One entry per CDR3 protein results from TCRdb running MiXCR on the reads. The sample records approximately 350,000 distinct CDR3 sequences, roughly 34% being singletons. Sample: cultured PBMCs, taken from culture after CMV antigen stimulation. These receptors all come from a human donor in good health (CMV status not recorded). Some clones in this sample may be carry-over from other donors' samples.

This chain joins TRBV6-2 or TRBV6-3 and TRBJ2-7, with 7 positions matching TRBD2. J was trimmed by 3 bases and V by 3 bases; bases with no gene match: 8. This CDR3 has 15 amino acids. The germline gives CDR1 MNHEY, CDR2 SVGEGT. Written as DNA, the CDR3 is TGTGCCAGCAGTTATCGGTCCGGGGGGTACTACGAGCAGTACGTC. Protein: CASSYRSGGYYEQYV.

The rearrangement uses TRBV4-2 and TRBJ2-1; no reliable D call. V was cut by 3 bases and J by 6 bases, with 9 bases left in between. The CDR3 covers 13 residues. Germline V gene data show CDR1 as LGHNA and CDR2 as YNFKEQ. Here the CDR3 reads CASSQELGNEQFF. In DNA form, the CDR3 reads TGTGCCAGCAGCCAGGAGCTTGGCAATGAGCAGTTCTTC.

The gene calls are TRBV6-6 and TRBJ2-4; D might be TRBD2 (6 bases). The CDR3 consists of 13 residues. The germline CDR1 and CDR2 sequences are MNHNY and SVGAGI (reference sequence). Deletions cut 11 bases from V and 14 bases from J, with 25 bases between. Here the CDR3 DNA reads TGTGCCGCCAAGGACGGGACTCACACTTCGGAGTACTTC. Its protein is CAAKDGTHTSEYF.

This clonotype came up a few times. This rearrangement joins TRBV24-1 to TRBJ2-2, with 8 bases that match TRBD1. This CDR3 spans 16 amino acids. Unmatched junction bases numbered 6, after V lost 7 bases and J lost 0 bases. Looked up from germline, CDR1 is KGHDR and CDR2 is SFDVKD. This CDR3 is CATSPTGGTNTGELFF. DNA of the CDR3: TGTGCCACCAGCCCAACAGGGGGAACGAACACCGGGGAGCTGTTTTTT.

The sample holds a few counts of this clonotype. This chain joins TRBV7-3 and TRBJ2-2; 13 nucleotides agree with TRBD2. The trim removed 2 bases at V and 5 bases at J, leaving 8 bases unmatched. CDR3 size: 18 residues. The germline V gene has CDR1 SGHTA and CDR2 FQGTGA. The CDR3 loop reads CASSLAGGLAGWTGELFF. The DNA of the CDR3 is TGTGCCAGCAGCTTAGCGGGGGGACTAGCGGGATGGACCGGGGAGCTGTTTTTT.

By share, this clonotype counts as medium-sized. The chain uses TRBV7-2 and TRBJ2-7, with a tentative D call TRBD2 (5 bases). CDR3 length equals 14 residues. Trimming cost V 1 base and J 5 bases, with 12 bases left between them. CDR1 is SGHTA and CDR2 is FQGNSA in the germline V gene. The CDR3 reads CASSLGGSINEQYV. In DNA, the CDR3 is TGTGCCAGCAGCTTAGGTGGGAGCATCAACGAGCAGTACGTC.

This chain uses TRBV27 with TRBJ2-7; D might be TRBD1 (6 bases). The CDR3 is 14 amino acids. The germline gives CDR1 MNHEY, CDR2 SMNVEV (reference sequence). Trimming shortened V by 6 bases and J by 0 bases, and 12 bases separated the two germline ends. This chain's CDR3 is CASSTDSYSYEQYF. CDR3 nucleotide sequence: TGTGCCAGCAGCACGGACAGTTACTCCTACGAGCAGTACTTC.

In its sample, this clonotype was seen a few times. DNA for the CDR3: TGTGCCAGCAGTTTAATGGGACTAGGAAGGGTCGACGAGCAGTACTTC. It is translated as CASSLMGLGRVDEQYF. The chain has TRBV27 and TRBJ2-7; 8 bases are a match to TRBD2. V trimming: 2 bases; J trimming: 5 bases; junction bases outside the gene matches: 11. Germline CDR1 is MNHEY and CDR2 is SMNVEV (reference sequence). CDR3 length equals 16 residues.

This clonotype came up many times. V usage is TRBV29-1 and J usage is TRBJ2-2; 14 bases map to TRBD2. The CDR3 has 15 amino acids. With 7 bases clipped from V and 7 bases from J, the junction kept 8 bases outside the gene matches. CDR1 is SQVTM, CDR2 ANQGSEA, per germline. The CDR3 here is CSATGLAGASGELFF. The CDR3 DNA is TGCAGCGCGACGGGACTAGCGGGAGCAAGCGGGGAGCTGTTTTTT.

The chain couples TRBV28 to TRBJ2-3, with 12 bases lining up with TRBD2. The CDR3 sequence is 16 residues long. CDR1 is MDHEN and CDR2 is SYDVKM in the germline V gene. The V and J ends lost 6 bases and 8 bases, in that order; junction bases with no gene match: 12. CDR3 coding DNA: TGTGCCAGCAGCCTAGTGACTAGCGGGAGCCGTGGTACGCAGTATTTT. Residues: CASSLVTSGSRGTQYF. The variable domain in full, with the rest retrieved from reference TRBV28 and TRBJ2-3, is DVKVTQSSRYLVKRTGEKVFLECVQDMDHENMFWYRQDPGLGLRLIYFSYDVKMKEKGDIPEGYSVSREKKERFSLILESASTNQTSMYLCASSLVTSGSRGTQYFGPGTRLTVL.

The chain has TRBV7-8 and TRBJ2-1; 9 bases are a match to TRBD2. The V and J ends lost 5 bases and 7 bases, in that order; junction bases with no gene match: 9. This CDR3 comprises 15 residues. Germline V gene data show CDR1 as SGHVS and CDR2 as FQNEAQ. CDR3 nucleotide sequence: TGTGCCAGCAGCCCCCTGAGCGGGAGGTTAAATGAGCAGTTCTTC. It yields the protein CASSPLSGRLNEQFF. Full variable domain (rest looked up from reference TRBV7-8 and TRBJ2-1): GAGVSQSPRYKVAKRGQDVALRCDPISGHVSLFWYQQALGQGPEFLTYFQNEAQLDKSGLPSDRFFAERPEGSVSTLKIQRTQQEDSAVYLCASSPLSGRLNEQFFGPGTRLTVL.

This clonotype was seen many times. The rearrangement uses TRBV7-3 and TRBJ2-1; unclear D gene. Trimming left V 2 bases short and J 10 bases short, with 39 bases between. The CDR3 sequence is 22 residues long. Germline loops: CDR1 SGHTA, CDR2 FQGTGA. The CDR3 nucleotides are TGTGCCAGCAGCTTATGGGCTAGTAGGACCCTTCGTTCGTCTAATGTACTTCAAGAGCAGTTCTTC. Translating it yields CASSLWASRTLRSSNVLQEQFF.

This clonotype was counted once. The chain joins TRBV19 to TRBJ2-7; D ambiguous. V was pared by 4 bases and J by 9 bases, with 16 bases between. Germline CDR1 is LNHDA and CDR2 is SQIVND (reference sequence). The CDR3 covers 13 residues. This chain's CDR3 is CASSSSPKLGQYV. CDR3 sequence (DNA): TGTGCCAGTAGTAGTTCACCAAAACTGGGGCAGTACGTC.

The gene calls are TRBV27 and TRBJ2-1; TRBD2 matches at 9 bases. Germline V gives CDR1 MNHEY, CDR2 SMNVEV (reference sequence). The CDR3 contains 12 residues. V lost 2 bases, J lost 13 bases, and 3 bases stayed unmatched. The CDR3 DNA reads TGTGCCAGCAGTTTACTAGCGGGAATTCAGTTCTTC. Translation gives CASSLLAGIQFF.

The V and J genes are TRBV28 and TRBJ2-3; TRBD2 is a possible D gene (6 bases). V lost 2 bases to trimming and J lost 0 bases, with 15 bases between them. The CDR3 has 17 amino acids. Germline-derived CDR1 and CDR2 are MDHEN and SYDVKM. CDR3 nucleotide sequence: TGTGCCAGCAGTTTAATGCGGGGCCGCCCTAGCACAGATACGCAGTATTTT. Residues: CASSLMRGRPSTDTQYF.

Notes on this clonotype: A much bigger clone sits one base away, suggesting this may be a read error. The CDR3 coding sequence is TGTGCCAGCAGCTTAGGCGGGAGGACCTACAATGAGCAGTTCTTC. Its protein product is CASSLGGRTYNEQFF. The rearrangement links TRBV7-2 to TRBJ2-1; 8 bases are shared with TRBD2. The CDR3 is 15 residues long. J lost 2 bases, V lost 1 base, and 1 base had no gene match. Germline CDR1 SGHTA, CDR2 FQGNSA.

Comment on this clonotype: A much larger clone differs by one base, so this may be a read error. This sequence joins TRBV7-2 and TRBJ2-3, with D unresolved. Germline assignment: CDR1 SGHTA and CDR2 FQGNSA. The CDR3 loop spans 14 amino acids. This CDR3 reads CAISLARARDTQYF. The CDR3 DNA sequence: TGTGCCATCAGCTTAGCCCGGGCACGGGATACGCAGTATTTT. The whole variable domain, filled in from reference TRBV7-2 and TRBJ2-3, reads GAGVSQSPSNKVTEKGKDVELRCDPISGHTALYWYRQSLGQGLEFLIYFQGNSAPDKSGLPSDRFSAERTGGSVSTLTIQRTQQEDSAVYLCAISLARARDTQYFGPGTRLTVL.

This clonotype appeared a few times. The genes are TRBV7-3 and TRBJ2-5; 11 positions agree with TRBD2. The CDR3 is 15 residues long. The J segment lost 5 bases and the V segment lost 1 base, leaving 3 bases of the junction unmatched. Germline V gene sequence: CDR1 SGHTA, CDR2 FQGTGA. CDR3 bases: TGTGCCAGCAGCTTAAATCCTAGCGGGAGGGAGACCCAGTACTTC. It translates to CASSLNPSGRETQYF.

V usage is TRBV10-3 and J usage is TRBJ2-5; 8 bases line up with TRBD2. V lost 6 bases and J lost 5; bases outside the gene matches: 8. Germline V lookup: CDR1 ENHRY, CDR2 SYGVKD. This CDR3 spans 14 amino acids. The CDR3 DNA reads TGTGCCATCAGCGAGCGGGAGAATGCGGAGACCCAGTACTTC. Translation gives CAISERENAETQYF.